This paragraph covers one T cell receptor beta chain sequence. Antigen specificity is unknown. Extraction and reverse transcription of RNA yielded cDNA as the sequencing template. The repertoire was sequenced with immunoSEQ multiplex PCR; TCRdb's copy has only in-frame clones and lacks some. The sample lists 110,000 or so clones, roughly 66% occurring once. These data come from a study of CD8+ T cells in alopecia areata. V lost 0 bases, J lost 6 bases, and 7 bases lay in between. The germline V gene has CDR1 LGHNA and CDR2 YNFKEQ. CDR3 length equals 13 residues. Study results and limitations: Lesional scalp displayed greater clonality than normal scalp, most notably in alopecia totalis/universalis.

Specimen: CD4+ T cells sorted from blood. The chain couples TRBV4-2 to TRBJ2-3; D remains ambiguous. The origin of this receptor is a human donor in good health. The DNA for the CDR3 is TGTGCCAGCAGCCAAGATCGACTTGATACGCAGTATTTT. Protein product: CASSQDRLDTQYF.